This T cell receptor beta chain was retrieved from a study of CXCR3-negative and CXCR3-positive naive CD8 T cells. Notes on the study in general: CXCR3-positive naive cells had TRB CDR3s that were more hydrophobic than CXCR3-negative naive cells had.

For this clonotype: Antigen specificity is unknown.

Each TRB cDNA library was prepared by 5' RACE (with UMI labels). From the 5' RACE reads, TCRdb lists one entry per CDR3 protein and no DNA. The sample's table shows about 89,000 distinct CDR3 sequences. The CDR3 is 15 residues long. CDR1 is SQVTM, CDR2 ANQGSEA, per germline. The specimen was naive CXCR3+ CD8+ T cells from blood. Subset here: CD45RO-CCR7+CD27+CD95- naive CD8+ T cells expressing CXCR3 (TNR3+). The chain is built from TRBV29-1 and TRBJ2-1; TCRdb outputs TRBD1, but without DNA this stays unchecked. The clonotype was recovered from a human donor in good health. Some clones in this sample may be carry-over from other donors' samples. This CDR3 is CSVDHRGPGYNEQFF.